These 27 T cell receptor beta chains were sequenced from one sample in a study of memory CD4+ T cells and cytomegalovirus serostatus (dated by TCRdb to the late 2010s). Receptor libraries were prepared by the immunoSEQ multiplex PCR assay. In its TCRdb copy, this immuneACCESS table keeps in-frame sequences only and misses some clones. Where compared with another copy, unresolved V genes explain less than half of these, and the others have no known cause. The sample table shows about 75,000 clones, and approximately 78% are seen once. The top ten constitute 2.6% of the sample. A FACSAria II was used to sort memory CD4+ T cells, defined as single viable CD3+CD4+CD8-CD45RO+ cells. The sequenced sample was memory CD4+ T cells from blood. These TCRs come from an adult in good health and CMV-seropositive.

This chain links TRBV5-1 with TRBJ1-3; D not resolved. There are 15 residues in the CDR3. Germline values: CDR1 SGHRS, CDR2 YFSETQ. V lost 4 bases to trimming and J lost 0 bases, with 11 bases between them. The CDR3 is CASSAGQISGNTIYF. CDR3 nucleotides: TGCGCCAGCAGCGCAGGCCAAATCTCTGGAAACACCATATATTTT. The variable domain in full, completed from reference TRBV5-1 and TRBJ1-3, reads KAGVTQTPRYLIKTRGQQVTLSCSPISGHRSVSWYQQTPGQGLQFLFEYFSETQRNKGNFPGRFSGRQFSNSRSEMNVSTLELGDSALYLCASSAGQISGNTIYFGEGSWLTVV.

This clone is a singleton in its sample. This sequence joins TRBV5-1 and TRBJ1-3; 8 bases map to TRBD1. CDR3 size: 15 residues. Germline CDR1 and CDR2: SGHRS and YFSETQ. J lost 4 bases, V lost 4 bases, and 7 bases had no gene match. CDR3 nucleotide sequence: TGCGCCAGCAGCCCAGGGGGCGCGGAGGGAAACACCATATATTTT. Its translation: CASSPGGAEGNTIYF.

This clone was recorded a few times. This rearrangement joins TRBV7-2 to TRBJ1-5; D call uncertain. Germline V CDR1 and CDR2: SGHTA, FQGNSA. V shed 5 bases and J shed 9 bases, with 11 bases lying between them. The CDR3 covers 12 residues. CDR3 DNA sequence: TGTGCCAGCAGCCCGGGATACCCGCCCCAGCATTTT. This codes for CASSPGYPPQHF.

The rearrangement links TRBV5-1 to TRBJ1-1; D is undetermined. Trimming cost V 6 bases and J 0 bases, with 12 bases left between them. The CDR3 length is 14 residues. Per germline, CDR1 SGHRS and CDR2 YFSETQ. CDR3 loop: CASTVEAMNTEAFF. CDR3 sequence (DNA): TGCGCCAGCACTGTTGAGGCGATGAACACTGAAGCTTTCTTT.

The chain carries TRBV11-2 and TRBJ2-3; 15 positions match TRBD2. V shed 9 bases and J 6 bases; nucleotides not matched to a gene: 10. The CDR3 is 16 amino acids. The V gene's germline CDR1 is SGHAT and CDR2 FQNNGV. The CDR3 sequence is CASGTGTSGGSDTQYF. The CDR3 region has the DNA TGTGCCAGTGGAACGGGGACTAGCGGGGGGTCGGATACGCAGTATTTT.

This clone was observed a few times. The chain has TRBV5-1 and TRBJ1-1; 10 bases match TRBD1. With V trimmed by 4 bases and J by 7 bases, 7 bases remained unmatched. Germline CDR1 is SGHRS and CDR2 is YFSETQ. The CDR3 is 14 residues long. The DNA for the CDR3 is TGCGCCAGCAGCATGGGACAGGGGACGAATGAAGCTTTCTTT. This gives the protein CASSMGQGTNEAFF.

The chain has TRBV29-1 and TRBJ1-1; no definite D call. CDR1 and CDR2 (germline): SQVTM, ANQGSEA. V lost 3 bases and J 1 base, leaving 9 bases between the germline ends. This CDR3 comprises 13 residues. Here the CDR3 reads CSVDEGGNTEAFF. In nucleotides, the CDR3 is TGCAGCGTTGACGAGGGTGGGAACACTGAAGCTTTCTTT.

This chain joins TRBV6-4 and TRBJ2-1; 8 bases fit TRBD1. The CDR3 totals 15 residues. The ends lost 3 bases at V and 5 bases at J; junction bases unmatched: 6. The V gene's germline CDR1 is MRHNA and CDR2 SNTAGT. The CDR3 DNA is TGTGCCAGCAGTGAGGGGCGGGACAGGCACAATGAGCAGTTCTTC. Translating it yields CASSEGRDRHNEQFF.

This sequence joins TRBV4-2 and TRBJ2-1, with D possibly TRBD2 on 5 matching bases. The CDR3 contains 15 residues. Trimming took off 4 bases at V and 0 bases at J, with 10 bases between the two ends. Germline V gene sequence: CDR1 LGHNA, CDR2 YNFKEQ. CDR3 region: CASSLAGGSYNEQFF. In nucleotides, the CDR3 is TGTGCCAGCAGCCTCGCGGGCGGCTCCTACAATGAGCAGTTCTTC.

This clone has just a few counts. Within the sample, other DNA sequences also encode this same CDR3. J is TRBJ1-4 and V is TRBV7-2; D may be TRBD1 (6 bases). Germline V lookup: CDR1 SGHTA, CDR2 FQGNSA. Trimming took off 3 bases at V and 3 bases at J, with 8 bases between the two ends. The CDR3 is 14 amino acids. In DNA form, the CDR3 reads TGTGCCAGCAGCTTCAGGGGTTCTAATGAAAAACTGTTTTTT. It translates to CASSFRGSNEKLFF. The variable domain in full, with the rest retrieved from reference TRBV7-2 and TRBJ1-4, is GAGVSQSPSNKVTEKGKDVELRCDPISGHTALYWYRQSLGQGLEFLIYFQGNSAPDKSGLPSDRFSAERTGGSVSTLTIQRTQQEDSAVYLCASSFRGSNEKLFFGSGTQLSVL.

The DNA for the CDR3 is TGTGCCAGCAGCCTCGGGGCGTCCGGGGATGGCTACACCTTC. Its translation is CASSLGASGDGYTF. The chain uses TRBV5-8 and TRBJ1-2; tentative D call: TRBD1 (5 bases). Germline V gene lookup returns CDR1 SGHTS and CDR2 YDEGEE. Trimming stripped 4 bases from V and 6 bases from J, with 16 bases between. CDR3 length: 14 residues.

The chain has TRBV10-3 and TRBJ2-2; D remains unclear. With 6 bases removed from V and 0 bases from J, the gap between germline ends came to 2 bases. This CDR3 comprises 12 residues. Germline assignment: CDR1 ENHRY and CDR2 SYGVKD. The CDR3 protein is CAISPNTGELFF. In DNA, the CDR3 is TGTGCCATCAGCCCGAACACCGGGGAGCTGTTTTTT.

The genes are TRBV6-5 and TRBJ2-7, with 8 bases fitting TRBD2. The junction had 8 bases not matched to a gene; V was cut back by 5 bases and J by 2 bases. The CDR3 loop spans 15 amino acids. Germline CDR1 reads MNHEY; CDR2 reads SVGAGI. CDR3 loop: CASSLGGLGTYEQYF. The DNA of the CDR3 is TGTGCCAGCAGTCTCGGGGGACTAGGAACCTACGAGCAGTACTTC.

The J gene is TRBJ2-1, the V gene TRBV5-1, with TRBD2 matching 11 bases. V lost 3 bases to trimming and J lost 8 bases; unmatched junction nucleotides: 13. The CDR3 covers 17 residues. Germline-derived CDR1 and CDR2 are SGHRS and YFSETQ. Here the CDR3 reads CASSSGISGRASDEQFF. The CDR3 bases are TGCGCCAGCAGCTCAGGTATTAGCGGGAGGGCCTCCGATGAGCAGTTCTTC.

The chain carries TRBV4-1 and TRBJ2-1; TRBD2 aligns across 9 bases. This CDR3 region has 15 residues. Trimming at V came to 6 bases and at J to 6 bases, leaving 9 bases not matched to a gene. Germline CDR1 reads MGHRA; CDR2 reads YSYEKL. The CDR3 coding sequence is TGCGCCAGCAGTCCCTTCCTGACTAGCGGCAATGAGCAGTTCTTC. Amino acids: CASSPFLTSGNEQFF.

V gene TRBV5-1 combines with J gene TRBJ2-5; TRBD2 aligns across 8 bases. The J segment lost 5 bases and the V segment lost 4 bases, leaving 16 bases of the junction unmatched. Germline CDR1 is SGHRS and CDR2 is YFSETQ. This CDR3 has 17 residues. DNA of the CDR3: TGCGCCAGCAGCCCGGGACATGACACGGGAGGGATGGAGACCCAGTACTTC. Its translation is CASSPGHDTGGMETQYF.

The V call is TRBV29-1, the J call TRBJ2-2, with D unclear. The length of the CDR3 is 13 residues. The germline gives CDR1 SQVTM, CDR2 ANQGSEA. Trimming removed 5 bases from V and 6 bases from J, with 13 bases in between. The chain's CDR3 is CSVLWGTAGELFF. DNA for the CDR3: TGCAGCGTTTTGTGGGGTACTGCCGGGGAGCTGTTTTTT.

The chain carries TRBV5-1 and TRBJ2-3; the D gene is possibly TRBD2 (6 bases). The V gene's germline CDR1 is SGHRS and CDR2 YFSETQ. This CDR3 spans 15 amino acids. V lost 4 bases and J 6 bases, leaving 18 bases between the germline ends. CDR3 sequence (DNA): TGCGCCAGCAGCCCCCGGGTGGAGGGTCCCGATACGCAGTATTTT. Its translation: CASSPRVEGPDTQYF.

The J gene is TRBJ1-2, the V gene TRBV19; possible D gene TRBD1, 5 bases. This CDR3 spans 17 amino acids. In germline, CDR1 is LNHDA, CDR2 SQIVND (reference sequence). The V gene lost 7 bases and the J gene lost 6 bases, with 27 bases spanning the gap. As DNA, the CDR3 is TGTGCCAGTAACACGCCGTTCTCGGGACCCCAGGTCCATGGCTACACCTTC. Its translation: CASNTPFSGPQVHGYTF.

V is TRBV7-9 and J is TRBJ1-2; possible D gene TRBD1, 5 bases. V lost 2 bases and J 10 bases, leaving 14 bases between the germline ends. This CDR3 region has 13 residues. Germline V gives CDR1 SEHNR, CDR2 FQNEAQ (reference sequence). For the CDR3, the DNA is TGTGCCAGCAGCTTACAGGGAATGCGTGACTACACCTTC. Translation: CASSLQGMRDYTF. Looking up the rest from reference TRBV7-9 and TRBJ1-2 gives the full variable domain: DTGVSQNPRHKITKRGQNVTFRCDPISEHNRLYWYRQTLGQGPEFLTYFQNEAQLEKSRLLSDRFSAERPKGSFSTLEIQRTEQGDSAMYLCASSLQGMRDYTFGSGTRLTVV.

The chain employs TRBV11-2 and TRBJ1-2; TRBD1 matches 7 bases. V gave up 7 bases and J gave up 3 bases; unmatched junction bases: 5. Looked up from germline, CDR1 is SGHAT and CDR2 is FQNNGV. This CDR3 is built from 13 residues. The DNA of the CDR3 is TGTGCCAGCAACCCCGGACAGGACTATGGCTACACCTTC. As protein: CASNPGQDYGYTF. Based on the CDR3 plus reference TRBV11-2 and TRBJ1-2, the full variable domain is EAGVAQSPRYKIIEKRQSVAFWCNPISGHATLYWYQQILGQGPKLLIQFQNNGVVDDSQLPKDRFSAERLKGVDSTLKIQPAKLEDSAVYLCASNPGQDYGYTFGSGTRLTVV.

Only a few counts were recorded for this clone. CDR3 sequence reads: CASSEPGGVRPQHF. The CDR3 bases are TGTGCCAGCAGTGAGCCAGGAGGAGTCCGGCCCCAGCATTTT. The chain carries TRBV6-1 and TRBJ1-5, with no clear D. Trimming took off 3 bases at V and 9 bases at J, with 15 bases between the two ends. CDR3 length: 14 residues. Germline loops: CDR1 MNHNS, CDR2 SASEGT.

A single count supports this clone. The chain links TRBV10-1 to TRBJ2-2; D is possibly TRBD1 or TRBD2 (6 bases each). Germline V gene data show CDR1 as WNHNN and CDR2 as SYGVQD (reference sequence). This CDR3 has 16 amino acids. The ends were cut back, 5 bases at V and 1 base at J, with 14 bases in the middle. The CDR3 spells CASSRRGAKNTGELFF. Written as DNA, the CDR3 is TGCGCCAGCAGTCGGAGGGGGGCTAAGAACACCGGGGAGCTGTTTTTT.

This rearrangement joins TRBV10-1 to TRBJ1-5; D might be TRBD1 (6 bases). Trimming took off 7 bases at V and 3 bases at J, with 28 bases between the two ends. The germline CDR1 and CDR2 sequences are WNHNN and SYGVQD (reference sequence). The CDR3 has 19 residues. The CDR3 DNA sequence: TGCGCCAGCATTCCTATCGGGACAAAAGACCTCCTGCACAATCAGCCCCAGCATTTT. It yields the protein CASIPIGTKDLLHNQPQHF.

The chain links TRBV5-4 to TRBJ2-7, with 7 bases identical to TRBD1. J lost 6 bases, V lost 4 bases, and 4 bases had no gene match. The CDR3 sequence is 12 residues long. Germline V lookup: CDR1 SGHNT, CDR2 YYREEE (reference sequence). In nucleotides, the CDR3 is TGTGCCAGCAGCGCCTACAGGGGCGAGCAGTACTTC. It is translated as CASSAYRGEQYF.

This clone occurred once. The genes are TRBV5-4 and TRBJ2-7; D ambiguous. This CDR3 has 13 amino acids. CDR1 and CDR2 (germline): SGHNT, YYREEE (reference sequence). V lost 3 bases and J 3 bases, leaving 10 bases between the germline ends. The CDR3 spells CASSSPALYEQYF. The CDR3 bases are TGTGCCAGCAGCTCCCCGGCCCTCTACGAGCAGTACTTC.

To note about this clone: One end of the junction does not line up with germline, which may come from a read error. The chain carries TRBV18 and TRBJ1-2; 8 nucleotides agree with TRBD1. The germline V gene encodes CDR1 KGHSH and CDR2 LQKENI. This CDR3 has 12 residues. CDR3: CANSQDRADYTF. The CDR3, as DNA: TGTGCCAACTCACAGGACAGGGCGGACTACACCTTC. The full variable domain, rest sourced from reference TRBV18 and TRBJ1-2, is NAGVMQNPRHLVRRRGQEARLRCSPMKGHSHVYWYRQLPEEGLKFMVYLQKENIIDESGMPKERFSAEFPKEGPSILRIQQVVRGDSAAYFCANSQDRADYTFGSGTRLTVV.